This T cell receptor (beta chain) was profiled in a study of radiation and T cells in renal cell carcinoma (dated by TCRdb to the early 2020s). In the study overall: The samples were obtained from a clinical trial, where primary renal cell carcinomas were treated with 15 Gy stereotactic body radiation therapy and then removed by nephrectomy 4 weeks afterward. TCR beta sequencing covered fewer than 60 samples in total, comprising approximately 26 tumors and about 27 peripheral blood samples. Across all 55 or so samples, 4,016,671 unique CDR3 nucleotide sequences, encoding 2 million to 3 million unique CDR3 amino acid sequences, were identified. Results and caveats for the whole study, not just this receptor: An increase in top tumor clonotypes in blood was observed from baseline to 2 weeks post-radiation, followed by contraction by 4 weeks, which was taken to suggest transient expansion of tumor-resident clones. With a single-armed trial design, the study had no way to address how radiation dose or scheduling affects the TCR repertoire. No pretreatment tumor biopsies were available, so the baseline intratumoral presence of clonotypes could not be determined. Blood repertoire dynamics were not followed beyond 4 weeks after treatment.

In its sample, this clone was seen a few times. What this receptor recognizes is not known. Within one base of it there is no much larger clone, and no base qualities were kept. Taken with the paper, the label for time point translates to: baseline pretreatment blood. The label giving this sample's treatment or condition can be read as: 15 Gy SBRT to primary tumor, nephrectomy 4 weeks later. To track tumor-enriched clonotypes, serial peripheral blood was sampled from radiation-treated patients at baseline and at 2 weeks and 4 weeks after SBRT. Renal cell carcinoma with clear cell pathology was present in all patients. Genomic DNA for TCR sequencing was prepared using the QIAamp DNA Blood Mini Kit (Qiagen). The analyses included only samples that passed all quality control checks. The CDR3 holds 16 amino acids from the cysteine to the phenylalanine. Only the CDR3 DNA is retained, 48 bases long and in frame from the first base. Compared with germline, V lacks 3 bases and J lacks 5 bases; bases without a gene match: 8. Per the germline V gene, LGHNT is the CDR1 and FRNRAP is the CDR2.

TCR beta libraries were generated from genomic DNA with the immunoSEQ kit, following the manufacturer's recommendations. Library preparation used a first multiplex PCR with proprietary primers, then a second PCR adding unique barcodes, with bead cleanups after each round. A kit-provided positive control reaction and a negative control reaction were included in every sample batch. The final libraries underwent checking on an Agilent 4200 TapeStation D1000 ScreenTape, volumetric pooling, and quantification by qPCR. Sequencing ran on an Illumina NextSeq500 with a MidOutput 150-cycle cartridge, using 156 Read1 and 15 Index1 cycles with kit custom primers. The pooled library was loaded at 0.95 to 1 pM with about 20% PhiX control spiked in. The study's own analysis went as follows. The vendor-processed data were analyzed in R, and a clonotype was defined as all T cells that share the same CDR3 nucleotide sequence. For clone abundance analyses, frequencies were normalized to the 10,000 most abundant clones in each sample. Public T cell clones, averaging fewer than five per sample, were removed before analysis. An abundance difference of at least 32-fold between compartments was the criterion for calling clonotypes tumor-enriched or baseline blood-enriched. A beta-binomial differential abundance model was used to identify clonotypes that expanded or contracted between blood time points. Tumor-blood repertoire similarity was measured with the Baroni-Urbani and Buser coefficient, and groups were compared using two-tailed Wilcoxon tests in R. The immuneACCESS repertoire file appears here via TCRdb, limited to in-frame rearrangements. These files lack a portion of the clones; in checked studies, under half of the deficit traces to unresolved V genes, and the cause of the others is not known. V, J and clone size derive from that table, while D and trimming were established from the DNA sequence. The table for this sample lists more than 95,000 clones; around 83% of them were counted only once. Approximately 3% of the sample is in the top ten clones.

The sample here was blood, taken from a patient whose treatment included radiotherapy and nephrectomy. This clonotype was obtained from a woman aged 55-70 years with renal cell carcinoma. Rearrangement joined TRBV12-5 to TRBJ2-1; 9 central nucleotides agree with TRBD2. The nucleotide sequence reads TGTGCTAGTGGTTTCACTAGGCTAGCGGGGAACAATGAGCAGTTCTTC. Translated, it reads CASGFTRLAGNNEQFF.